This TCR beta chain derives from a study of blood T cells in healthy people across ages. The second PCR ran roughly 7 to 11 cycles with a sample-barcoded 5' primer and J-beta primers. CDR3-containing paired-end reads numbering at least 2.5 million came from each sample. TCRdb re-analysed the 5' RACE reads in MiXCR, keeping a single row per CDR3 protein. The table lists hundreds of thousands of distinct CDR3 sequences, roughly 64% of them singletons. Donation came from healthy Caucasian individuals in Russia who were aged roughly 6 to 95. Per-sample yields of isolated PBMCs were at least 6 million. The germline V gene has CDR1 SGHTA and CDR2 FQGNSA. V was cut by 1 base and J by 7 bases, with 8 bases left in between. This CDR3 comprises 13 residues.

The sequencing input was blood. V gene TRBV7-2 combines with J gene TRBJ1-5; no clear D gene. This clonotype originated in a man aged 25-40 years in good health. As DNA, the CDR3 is TGTGCCAGCAGCTTAGGACGGGAGCAGCCCCAGCATTTT. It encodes CASSLGREQPQHF.